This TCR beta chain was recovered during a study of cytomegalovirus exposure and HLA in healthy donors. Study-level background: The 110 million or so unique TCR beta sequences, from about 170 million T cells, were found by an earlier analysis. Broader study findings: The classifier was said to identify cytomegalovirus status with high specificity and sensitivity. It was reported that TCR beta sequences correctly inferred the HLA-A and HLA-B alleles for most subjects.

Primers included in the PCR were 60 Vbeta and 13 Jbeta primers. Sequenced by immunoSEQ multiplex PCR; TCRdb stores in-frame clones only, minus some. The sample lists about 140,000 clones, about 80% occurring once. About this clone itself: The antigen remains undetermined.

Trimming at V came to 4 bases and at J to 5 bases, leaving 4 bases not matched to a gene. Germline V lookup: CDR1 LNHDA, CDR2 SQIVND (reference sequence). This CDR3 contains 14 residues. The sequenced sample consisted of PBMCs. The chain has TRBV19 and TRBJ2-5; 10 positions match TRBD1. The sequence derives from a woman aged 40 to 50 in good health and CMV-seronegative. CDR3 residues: CASSRGTGAETQYF. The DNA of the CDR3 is TGTGCCAGTAGTAGGGGGACAGGGGCCGAGACCCAGTACTTC.